This T cell receptor (beta chain) was found in a study of blood T cell repertoires in COVID-19. Background on the study: COVID-19 samples from acute and convalescent phases originated in the United States, Italy and Spain. PBMCs, B-cell-depleted T cells, or T cells were the source of the cDNA or gDNA that made up the material.

Original handling: Amplification from reference gene primers served as the basis for estimated nucleated cell counts. TCRdb's table, derived via immunoSEQ multiplex PCR, lists solely in-frame clones and lacks some. V, J and clone size derive from that table, while D and trimming were established from the DNA sequence. The table shows about 190,000 clones, with 89% occurring only once. V trimming: 2 bases; J trimming: 2 bases; junction bases outside the gene matches: 9. CDR1 is SGDLS, CDR2 YYNGEE, per germline. The CDR3 contains 17 residues. The receptor was isolated from a man aged 35-49 years with acute or convalescent COVID-19. The sample comprised peripheral blood. The genes are TRBV9 and TRBJ2-7; 11 bases are shared with TRBD2. The CDR3 DNA reads as TGTGCCAGCAGCGTCACTAGCGGGGGACTTCCAACCTACGAGCAGTACTTC. Its protein is CASSVTSGGLPTYEQYF.